This T cell receptor beta chain stems from a study of human T cells and chemical hapten exposure. The wider study: Sensitization applied 2% DPC to around 2 cm by around 2 cm of upper inner arm skin. General study points: Patch test score was positively correlated with the counts of PT1 expanded TCRs.

Noted time point: patch test 1, 2 weeks after DPC sensitization. The treatment is: therapeutic diphenylcyclopropenone sensitization with weekly scalp DPC. Unfractionated whole blood was the source from which total RNA was extracted. With 4 bases removed from V and 2 bases from J, the gap between germline ends came to 11 bases. Germline V gene lookup returns CDR1 MDHEN and CDR2 SYDVKM. The CDR3 totals 14 residues. In the case of this clonotype: Its antigen is unidentified.

Individual cDNA molecules received unique molecular identifiers in the library. TCRdb called the RACE reads again in MiXCR, with one record for every CDR3 protein. Of 150,000 to 200,000 distinct CDR3 sequences detected, around 13% appear once; the ten largest clones hold approximately 1.5%. This chain links TRBV28 with TRBJ1-2; D might be TRBD1 (6 bases). The sequence came from a woman aged 25 to 45 with alopecia areata. Some clones in this sample may be carry-over from other donors' samples. This material consisted of whole blood, taken in connection with sensitization to the hapten diphenylcyclopropenone (DPC). CDR3 loop: CASSSNRVNYGYTF. CDR3 coding DNA: TGTGCCAGCAGTTCCAACAGGGTCAACTATGGCTACACCTTC.